The 10 T cell receptor beta chains presented below share a single source sample, sequenced in a study of T-cell reconstitution after alpha-beta-depleted transplantation in children. As it was prepared, the TCRbeta library received unique molecular identifiers. TCRdb called the PCR reads again in MiXCR, with one record for every CDR3 protein. The repertoire holds 200,000 to 300,000 distinct CDR3 sequences, with roughly a quarter as singletons. The material sequenced was PBMCs, taken before TCRalphabeta/CD19-depleted stem cell transplant. The receptors derive from a girl aged 2 to 10 with Fanconi anemia, due to receive a stem cell transplant.

This clonotype has only a few counts. The rearrangement uses TRBV28 and TRBJ2-7; no firm D call. Trimming pared 8 bases from V and 5 bases from J, leaving 4 bases between. The length of the CDR3 is 9 residues. In germline, CDR1 is MDHEN, CDR2 SYDVKM. CDR3 in amino acids: CASVHEQYF. DNA of the CDR3: TGTGCCAGCGTCCACGAGCAGTACTTC.

This clonotype was recorded many times. The chain is built from TRBV20-1 and TRBJ1-5; D gene ambiguous. CDR1 is DFQATT, CDR2 SNEGSKA, per germline (reference sequence). The CDR3 extends over 11 amino acids. Trimming shortened V by 6 bases and J by 11 bases, and 14 bases separated the two germline ends. The CDR3 is CSANDWVAQHF. For the CDR3, the DNA is TGCAGTGCCAACGATTGGGTAGCCCAGCATTTT.

This clonotype was counted ten times or more. V and J are TRBV20-1 and TRBJ2-1; D is ambiguous. Trimming stripped 0 bases from V and 7 bases from J, with 7 bases between. Germline CDR1 is DFQATT and CDR2 is SNEGSKA (reference sequence). There are 12 residues in the CDR3. CDR3 sequence reads: CSARDIGNEQFF. The CDR3 coding sequence is TGCAGTGCTAGAGATATCGGAAATGAGCAGTTCTTC.

This chain uses TRBV21-1 with TRBJ1-2. TRBV21-1 is designated a pseudogene. This CDR3 region has 16 residues. Here the CDR3 reads CASSKDSGTKSYGYTF. CDR3 nucleotides: TGTGCCAGCAGCAAAGATTCGGGCACAAAGTCCTATGGCTACACCTTC.

This clonotype was seen ten or more times. This sequence joins TRBV20-1 and TRBJ2-5; D call uncertain. Germline V gene lookup returns CDR1 DFQATT and CDR2 SNEGSKA (reference sequence). The CDR3 is made up of 11 amino acids. V lost 6 bases and J lost 4, with 9 bases in between. For the CDR3, the DNA is TGCAGTGCATATATAGGAGAGACCCAGTACTTC. Translation gives CSAYIGETQYF.

In its sample, this clonotype was seen many times. This chain links TRBV7-2 with TRBJ2-7; D may correspond to TRBD1 or TRBD2 (5 bases each). This CDR3 has 15 residues. V was pared by 1 base and J by 3 bases, with 13 bases between. In germline, CDR1 is SGHTA, CDR2 FQGNSA. CDR3 loop: CASSLVGRAVYEQYF. CDR3 bases: TGTGCCAGCAGCTTAGTGGGGCGGGCGGTCTACGAGCAGTACTTC.

This chain joins TRBV10-3 and TRBJ2-7; D is possibly TRBD1 (6 bases). V gave up 3 bases and J gave up 4 bases, with 16 bases separating them. The CDR3 is 15 amino acids. The germline CDR1 and CDR2 sequences are ENHRY and SYGVKD. The CDR3 region has the DNA TGTGCCATCAGTGACTCGGACAGCGGACAGTACGAGCAGTACTTC. Protein product: CAISDSDSGQYEQYF.

The chain uses TRBV28 and TRBJ2-7; possible D gene TRBD1, 6 bases. V lost 3 bases to trimming and J lost 2 bases, with 11 bases between them. Germline-derived CDR1 and CDR2 are MDHEN and SYDVKM. This CDR3 is built from 14 residues. The CDR3 nucleotides are TGTGCCAGCAGTTTCAGGGGATGGGCCTACGAGCAGTACTTC. Its translation: CASSFRGWAYEQYF.

This clonotype appeared many times. One junction end disagrees with the germline gene, perhaps due to a read error. V and J are TRBV10-3 and TRBJ2-5, with D tentatively TRBD2 (6 bases). Germline loops: CDR1 ENHRY, CDR2 SYGVKD. The CDR3 has 14 residues. The CDR3 nucleotides read TGTGCCATCAGAGAGTCTAGCGCACAAGAGACCCAGTACTTC. This codes for CAIRESSAQETQYF.

This clonotype was seen many times. The chain is built from TRBV12-3 or TRBV12-4 and TRBJ2-1; D is undetermined. This CDR3 has 13 amino acids. With 6 bases removed from V and 6 bases from J, the gap between germline ends came to 12 bases. The CDR3 here is CASRQDTPNEQFF. In nucleotides, the CDR3 is TGTGCCAGCAGACAAGACACCCCCAATGAGCAGTTCTTC.